These 30 T cell receptor beta chains were all obtained from the same sample, sequenced in a study of OX40 agonist ivuxolimab in advanced cancers. The data were produced by immunoSEQ multiplex PCR, yet TCRdb's version contains in-frame clones alone and is incomplete. The data show some 51,000 clones, approximately 86% seen once. The material was CD4+ or CD8+ T cells sorted from blood, obtained in a trial of the OX40 agonist ivuxolimab. Receptors originate from an adult with an advanced solid tumor such as melanoma, head and neck, liver or kidney cancer.

J is TRBJ2-2 and V is TRBV27; 9 bases match TRBD1. The CDR3 runs to 16 residues. Germline CDR1 and CDR2: MNHEY and SMNVEV (reference sequence). Trimming took 4 bases from V and 4 from J; bases not matched to a gene: 7. CDR3: CASSYGQGQGTGELFF. CDR3 sequence (DNA): TGTGCCAGCAGTTATGGACAGGGGCAGGGCACCGGGGAGCTGTTTTTT.

The chain recombines TRBV21-1 with TRBJ2-5; TRBD1, the D gene given by the table, was not confirmed from the DNA. TRBV21-1 is an annotated pseudogene. The CDR3 is 12 residues long. In DNA, the CDR3 is TGTGCCAGCAGCAACCCGACAGGCCGTAGGGACTTC. It is translated as CASSNPTGRRDF.

The chain links TRBV13 to TRBJ1-4; unclear D gene. From germline, CDR1 is PRHDT and CDR2 FYEKMQ (reference sequence). V was cut by 5 bases and J by 6 bases, with 10 bases left in between. The CDR3 is 13 residues long. The CDR3 nucleotides read TGTGCCAGCAGCATGCGGACGGATGAAAAACTGTTTTTT. Protein sequence: CASSMRTDEKLFF. Looking up the rest from reference TRBV13 and TRBJ1-4 gives the full variable domain: AAGVIQSPRHLIKEKRETATLKCYPIPRHDTVYWYQQGPGQDPQFLISFYEKMQSDKGSIPDRFSAQQFSDYHSELNMSSLELGDSALYFCASSMRTDEKLFFGSGTQLSVL.

V gene TRBV5-1 combines with J gene TRBJ2-3; 9 bases align to TRBD2. The germline CDR1 and CDR2 sequences are SGHRS and YFSETQ. V gave up 10 bases and J gave up 2 bases; unmatched junction bases: 8. The CDR3 extends over 14 amino acids. CDR3 region: CAVRERGDTDTQYF. In DNA form, the CDR3 reads TGCGCCGTCCGTGAGCGGGGGGACACAGATACGCAGTATTTT.

This clone was seen once. The chain uses TRBV2 and TRBJ2-3, with D tentatively TRBD1 (6 bases). The CDR3 is made up of 15 amino acids. Trimming removed 3 bases at V and 4 bases at J, with 14 bases between. Looked up from germline, CDR1 is SNHLY and CDR2 is FYNNEI. The CDR3 sequence is CASSDTGLGADTQYF. The CDR3 bases are TGTGCCAGCAGTGACACAGGGCTGGGGGCAGATACGCAGTATTTT. Complete variable domain (other parts from reference TRBV2 and TRBJ2-3): EPEVTQTPSHQVTQMGQEVILRCVPISNHLYFYWYRQILGQKVEFLVSFYNNEISEKSEIFDDQFSVERPDGSNFTLKIRSTKLEDSAMYFCASSDTGLGADTQYFGPGTRLTVL.

This chain uses TRBV9 with TRBJ2-3, with 8 bases lining up with TRBD2. This CDR3 region has 16 residues. The V segment lost 5 bases and the J segment 0 bases; nucleotides outside the gene matches: 8. Per germline, CDR1 SGDLS and CDR2 YYNGEE. As DNA, the CDR3 is TGTGCCAGCAGTCCCCTTTTAGCGGGGAGCACAGATACGCAGTATTTT. This codes for CASSPLLAGSTDTQYF.

The genes are TRBV19 and TRBJ2-1; D is unresolved. Germline assignment: CDR1 LNHDA and CDR2 SQIVND (reference sequence). The ends were cut back, 1 base at V and 8 bases at J, with 9 bases in the middle. The CDR3 runs 13 residues. Here the CDR3 DNA reads TGTGCCAGTAGTATAGTTGCGAGCTATGAGCAGTTCTTC. Amino acid sequence: CASSIVASYEQFF.

This clone was observed a few times. V and J are TRBV4-3 and TRBJ1-1; tentative D call: TRBD1 (5 bases). The CDR3 length is 15 residues. V was clipped by 1 base and J by 6 bases, with 15 bases between them. Germline V gives CDR1 LGHNA, CDR2 YSLEER. The CDR3 protein is CASSQVNLGGSEAFF. The DNA for the CDR3 is TGCGCCAGCAGCCAAGTGAATTTGGGGGGATCTGAAGCTTTCTTT.

The chain joins TRBV7-8 to TRBJ2-1; 8 bases match TRBD2. The germline V gene has CDR1 SGHVS and CDR2 FQNEAQ. The CDR3 is 18 residues long. The V and J ends lost 4 bases and 0 bases, in that order; junction bases with no gene match: 11. CDR3 DNA: TGTGCCAGCAGCTGGGGACTAGTGGGGGGTCTCTCCTACAATGAGCAGTTCTTC. This encodes CASSWGLVGGLSYNEQFF.

This rearrangement joins TRBV19 to TRBJ2-1; TRBD2 aligns across 8 bases. J gave up 3 bases and V 4 bases, and 11 bases lay outside the gene matches. The germline gives CDR1 LNHDA, CDR2 SQIVND (reference sequence). CDR3 size: 17 residues. CDR3 region: CASSNTGGEAVYNEQFF. CDR3 DNA sequence: TGTGCCAGTAGTAACACCGGGGGGGAGGCGGTCTACAATGAGCAGTTCTTC.

The chain uses TRBV9 and TRBJ1-2; 10 nucleotides line up with TRBD1. In germline, CDR1 is SGDLS, CDR2 YYNGEE. Trimming at V came to 3 bases and at J to 4 bases, leaving 9 bases not matched to a gene. The CDR3 runs to 16 residues. Here the CDR3 reads CASSAIKGQGLYGYTF. The CDR3 nucleotides read TGTGCCAGCAGCGCGATAAAGGGACAGGGGCTCTATGGCTACACCTTC.

The V call is TRBV6-6, the J call TRBJ2-7; 7 positions agree with TRBD1. From germline, CDR1 is MNHNY and CDR2 SVGAGI (reference sequence). This CDR3 contains 15 residues. V was pared by 6 bases and J by 1 base, with 9 bases of the junction left unmatched. The CDR3 sequence is CASRQATGASYEQYF. DNA for the CDR3: TGTGCCAGCAGACAAGCCACAGGGGCATCCTACGAGCAGTACTTC.

For the CDR3, the DNA is TGTGCCATCATGGGTGGGGGGGTCTACAATGAGCAGTTCTTC. Residues: CAIMGGGVYNEQFF. The chain employs TRBV10-3 and TRBJ2-1; 7 bases are a match to TRBD2. V shed 7 bases, J shed 3 bases, and the junction held 6 bases outside the gene matches. Germline loops: CDR1 ENHRY, CDR2 SYGVKD. CDR3 length: 14 amino acids.

Comments on this clone: Other DNA sequences from this sample encode an identical CDR3 as well. This chain uses TRBV29-1 with TRBJ1-1, with TRBD1 as a possible D gene (5 bases). V dropped 6 bases and J dropped 1 base, with 18 bases sitting between them. The germline gives CDR1 SQVTM, CDR2 ANQGSEA. CDR3 length: 15 residues. CDR3 sequence reads: CSVLPYRTPNTEAFF. The CDR3 bases are TGCAGCGTCCTGCCCTACAGGACCCCGAACACTGAAGCTTTCTTT.

The rearrangement uses TRBV14 and TRBJ2-4; 7 bases align to TRBD1. CDR1 SGHDN and CDR2 FVKESK come from the germline V gene. The CDR3 extends over 18 amino acids. V shed 2 bases and J 0 bases; nucleotides not matched to a gene: 10. The CDR3 protein is CASSQSRGQTLAKNIQYF. In DNA, the CDR3 is TGTGCCAGCAGCCAAAGCCGGGGACAGACACTAGCCAAAAACATTCAGTACTTC.

In the case of this clone: The CDR3 end shows no conserved phenylalanine or tryptophan, and so a read error is likely. This chain joins TRBV11-2 and TRBJ1-6, with 7 bases fitting TRBD1. The germline V gene has CDR1 SGHAT and CDR2 FQNNGV. The ends lost 5 bases at V and 10 bases at J; junction bases unmatched: 8. The CDR3 spans 14 residues. CDR3 DNA: TGTGCCAGCAGCCAGGGGGGCGGGTTATCACCCCTCCACCTT. Translation gives CASSQGGGLSPLHL.

This clone appeared a few times. The chain couples TRBV5-4 to TRBJ1-6; D remains unclear. Trimming removed 2 bases from V and 10 bases from J, with 10 bases in between. Germline V CDR1 and CDR2: SGHNT, YYREEE (reference sequence). The CDR3 totals 13 residues. DNA for the CDR3: TGTGCCAGCAGCTTAAACGCCGAATCACCCCTCCACTTT. It specifies CASSLNAESPLHF.

J is TRBJ1-1 and V is TRBV5-6; no firm D call. Trimming shortened V by 0 bases and J by 10 bases, and 10 bases separated the two germline ends. The germline CDR1 and CDR2 sequences are SGHDT and YYEEEE. The CDR3 sequence is 12 residues long. The CDR3 region has the DNA TGTGCCAGCAGCTTGGGGGCGCGGGGAGCTTTCTTT. Translation: CASSLGARGAFF.

This sequence joins TRBV9 and TRBJ2-2; the D call may be TRBD1 or TRBD2 (5 bases each). Germline CDR1 reads SGDLS; CDR2 reads YYNGEE. The CDR3 contains 16 residues. V was shortened by 2 bases and J by 4 bases, with 15 bases between the two germline ends. CDR3 nucleotides: TGTGCCAGCAGCGTCCGGGACCCGGACCCCACCGGGGAGCTGTTTTTT. It translates to CASSVRDPDPTGELFF.

The rearrangement joins TRBV6-5 to TRBJ2-7, with 12 bases matching TRBD1. After removal of 6 bases from V and 5 bases from J, the junction contained 8 bases not matched to a gene. The CDR3 runs to 15 residues. Germline V gene lookup returns CDR1 MNHEY and CDR2 SVGAGI. In nucleotides, the CDR3 is TGTGCCAGCAGCGTAACCGGGACAGGGGGCGACGAGCAGTACTTC. This gives the protein CASSVTGTGGDEQYF.

The V and J genes are TRBV4-1 and TRBJ2-1, with 9 positions matching TRBD2. With V trimmed by 4 bases and J by 7 bases, 8 bases remained unmatched. The germline CDR1 and CDR2 sequences are MGHRA and YSYEKL. This CDR3 comprises 15 residues. The CDR3 bases are TGCGCCAGCAGCCTTATAGCGGGGGCCCATAATGAGCAGTTCTTC. It codes for CASSLIAGAHNEQFF.

The V call is TRBV7-2, the J call TRBJ2-1, with 7 positions matching TRBD1. This CDR3 spans 15 amino acids. The ends lost 1 base at V and 4 bases at J; junction bases unmatched: 4. Germline values: CDR1 SGHTA, CDR2 FQGNSA. The CDR3 DNA reads TGTGCCAGCAGCTTAGGGCAGGGGGTGTACAATGAGCAGTTCTTC. Its translation is CASSLGQGVYNEQFF. The whole variable domain, remainder taken from reference TRBV7-2 and TRBJ2-1, is GAGVSQSPSNKVTEKGKDVELRCDPISGHTALYWYRQSLGQGLEFLIYFQGNSAPDKSGLPSDRFSAERTGGSVSTLTIQRTQQEDSAVYLCASSLGQGVYNEQFFGPGTRLTVL.

The chain joins TRBV5-4 to TRBJ1-2, with TRBD1 matching 7 bases. The CDR3 covers 14 residues. The ends lost 3 bases at V and 2 bases at J; junction bases unmatched: 4. From germline, CDR1 is SGHNT and CDR2 YYREEE (reference sequence). Written as DNA, the CDR3 is TGTGCCAGCAGCTCCGGGACAGCAAACTATGGCTACACCTTC. Amino acids: CASSSGTANYGYTF.

The chain couples TRBV19 to TRBJ1-1, with D unclear. Per the germline V gene, CDR1 is LNHDA and CDR2 is SQIVND (reference sequence). Between the trimmed V and J ends, which lost 3 bases and 6 bases, there was a span of 5 bases. This CDR3 contains 11 residues. The CDR3 region is CASSMHSEAFF. The DNA for the CDR3 is TGTGCCAGTAGTATGCATTCTGAAGCTTTCTTT.

The rearrangement joins TRBV13 to TRBJ2-3; tentatively, D is TRBD1 (6 bases). This CDR3 contains 15 residues. CDR1 and CDR2 from the germline V gene are PRHDT and FYEKMQ (reference sequence). V was pared by 5 bases and J by 0 bases, with 12 bases between. CDR3 region: CASSEEGVSTDTQYF. CDR3 bases: TGTGCCAGCAGCGAAGAGGGGGTCAGCACAGATACGCAGTATTTT. Filled out from reference TRBV13 and TRBJ2-3, the complete variable domain reads AAGVIQSPRHLIKEKRETATLKCYPIPRHDTVYWYQQGPGQDPQFLISFYEKMQSDKGSIPDRFSAQQFSDYHSELNMSSLELGDSALYFCASSEEGVSTDTQYFGPGTRLTVL.

This rearrangement joins TRBV5-5 to TRBJ2-7; tentative D call: TRBD1 (5 bases). Trimming pared 3 bases from V and 4 bases from J, leaving 11 bases between. Germline V gene sequence: CDR1 SGHKS, CDR2 YYEKEE (reference sequence). The CDR3 loop spans 13 amino acids. CDR3 sequence (DNA): TGTGCCAGCAGCTGGCGGACACATTACGAGCAGTACTTC. Protein sequence: CASSWRTHYEQYF.

The V gene is TRBV7-8, the J gene TRBJ1-4, with D perhaps TRBD1 (5 bases). The CDR3 sequence is 15 residues long. V shed 5 bases and J shed 8 bases, with 18 bases lying between them. Germline lookup yields CDR1 SGHVS and CDR2 FQNEAQ. The CDR3 bases are TGTGCCAGCAGCCCTCCCCGGGGCAGGGTGGAAAAACTGTTTTTT. Protein product: CASSPPRGRVEKLFF.

This chain joins TRBV7-9 and TRBJ1-1; D is unclear. This CDR3 is 12 amino acids long. V lost 11 bases to trimming and J lost 0 bases, with 10 bases between them. Germline assignment: CDR1 SEHNR and CDR2 FQNEAQ (reference sequence). The CDR3 here is CAGQIMNTEAFF. CDR3 DNA: TGTGCCGGGCAGATCATGAACACTGAAGCTTTCTTT.

This clone was counted a single time. V and J are TRBV6-5 and TRBJ2-7; D is undetermined. The CDR3 runs to 14 residues. Germline V gene sequence: CDR1 MNHEY, CDR2 SVGAGI. V lost 1 base to trimming and J lost 2 bases, with 9 bases between them. The CDR3 DNA is TGTGCCAGCAGTTACTTGTCATCCACCTACGAGCAGTACTTC. Translation gives CASSYLSSTYEQYF.

The V and J genes are TRBV9 and TRBJ2-3, with unresolved D. Germline assignment: CDR1 SGDLS and CDR2 YYNGEE. V lost 2 bases and J 4 bases, leaving 11 bases between the germline ends. There are 14 residues in the CDR3. The CDR3 coding sequence is TGTGCCAGCAGCGTCAGGATTCAAGCAGATACGCAGTATTTT. Residues: CASSVRIQADTQYF.